This T cell receptor beta chain derives from a study of shared clonotypes between healthy human individuals (dated by TCRdb to about 2020). Concerning the study at large: Three men and a couple of women, aged 18 to 49 years, made up the cohort. For each donor, CD4 naive and CD4 memory were each run on three plates, CD8 naive on two plates, and CD8 memory on one plate. To estimate repertoire size and how much clonotypes are shared between individuals, the study performed deep sequencing of blood TCR repertoires from 4 to 6 healthy adults. Different laboratories and diverse techniques were used to prepare libraries and sequence TCR repertoires, to increase sequencing depth and limit assay-specific biases. Between about 0.85 and 8.9 billion PBMCs per donor were obtained by leukapheresis. Overall study outcomes, separate from this receptor: When a handful of donors were compared, the shared fraction of clonotypes was around 5% for naive CD4, approximately 3.3% for naive CD8, about 2.4% for memory CD4, and roughly 0.43% for memory CD8. Estimated clonotype richness was generally larger for naive than for memory subsets. The small number of donors limited the genetic and exposure-history diversity represented. Compared with non-shared clonotypes, the clonotypes found in all four sorted-subset donors had higher generation probabilities. Sampling was limited to blood, and TCR repertoires in tissue likely differ from TCR repertoires in blood. Incomplete sequencing was indicated by rarefaction of sorted-subset datasets, despite the large sequencing depth. Pairwise subsampling indicated that sequencing depth was expected to affect the degree of clonotype sharing among donors.

TCR CDR3 regions were amplified from genomic DNA by multiplex PCR using the deep immunoSEQ assay. For each cell subset, the extracted genomic DNA was distributed evenly across all wells of several immunoSEQ 96-well plates, and each plate served as one replicate. For sorted subsets, 150 to 250 ng of genomic DNA, equivalent to 25,000 to 30,000 T cell genomes, went into each replicate PCR. The purified libraries were quantified using a Qubit 3.0 fluorometer, sized with a Bioanalyzer 2100, and then quantified again using the KAPA Library Quantification kit. Every immunoSEQ 96-well plate was sequenced on a dedicated single-read 150-cycle Illumina NextSeq 550 flow cell. On the study's bioinformatics: Because the immunoSEQ output included only junctional sequences and no quality scores, the filtering could not be the same as the filtering used for full-length reads. Sequences were annotated with PyIR, a Python wrapper for IgBLAST v1.9, using IMGT germline references to assign V/J genes and CDR3. Any read was removed if the V/J assignment was weak (E-value above 1e-6), the CDR3 was missing, or the read contained stop codons, out-of-frame junctions, or ambiguous translated residues. A V3J clonotype was defined by an identical inferred V gene, J gene, and CDR3 amino acid sequence. To compute the percentage overlap between repertoires, the number of shared unique clonotypes was divided by the size of the smaller repertoire. Three approaches were used to assess repertoire richness: RTK rarefaction, the Chao1 estimator, and Recon v2.1 estimates of unobserved clonotypes. For all TCRbeta clonotypes obtained by the gDNA method from a few donors, generation probabilities were computed with OLGA. Held by TCRdb, this immuneACCESS table contains in-frame sequences only and omits some clones. Under half of the omission traces to an unresolved V gene where checked; the cause of the rest is unknown. The V and J calls and clone size come from that table; D and trimming were worked out from the DNA. For this sample the table gives just over 2,000,000 clones, of which approximately 94% were detected only once. Around 1.1% of the sample is in the top ten clones.

V drops 5 bases and J drops 6 bases, leaving 18 bases in between. From cysteine to phenylalanine, the CDR3 is 15 amino acids long. The entry retains the CDR3 DNA only, 45 bases that are in frame from base 1. CDR1 is given as MNHEY and CDR2 as SMNVEV, both from the germline V gene (reference sequence). A note on this clone: Its antigen has not been determined. No base quality information exists; no much larger clone differs at one position.

CD8 naive samples were obtained by positive selection for CCR7 among CD45RO-negative cells, yielding a CD45RA+CCR7+ population from which TemRA cells were excluded. Donors were healthy HIV-negative adults with no recently reported acute infections or vaccinations. All donors were Caucasian adults living in Nashville, Tennessee, USA. Blood was collected by leukapheresis, and PBMCs were isolated by Ficoll-Histopaque density gradient centrifugation and then cryopreserved in liquid nitrogen vapor phase. Purity and quantity of every magnetically sorted T cell population were checked by analytical flow cytometry. From each sorted fraction, genomic DNA was isolated and quantified by UV absorbance on a Nanodrop 2000c.

The origin of this receptor is a man aged 18 to 30 in good health. The chain employs TRBV27 and TRBJ2-3, with a tentative D call of TRBD1 or TRBD2, each matching 6 bases. Material: naive CD8+ T cells sorted from blood. What the cell subset or site label conveys for this sample: CD45RA+CCR7+. The nucleotides are TGTGCCAGCAGTGCCCCAAGGGGGGCAGGGGATACGCAGTATTTT. Translated, it reads CASSAPRGAGDTQYF.